This T cell receptor (beta chain) comes out of a study of identical twins. V lost 0 bases and J lost 14, with 10 bases in between. Germline CDR1 reads SEHNR; CDR2 reads FQNEAQ (reference sequence). CDR3 length equals 12 residues. This clonotype was recorded at least ten times. One entry per CDR3 protein, called by TCRdb with MiXCR from the 5' RACE reads. In the table there are 450,000 or so distinct CDR3 sequences, 13% to 15% of which are singletons. This sample was also put to use in a study of yellow fever vaccine responses in identical twins.

The sample was CD4+ T cells sorted from blood. The chain joins TRBV7-9 to TRBJ2-2; D is undetermined. This TCR came from a woman younger than 30 in good health. For the CDR3, the DNA is TGTGCCAGCAGCTTAGCCGCCTCCGATCTGTTTTTT. It yields the protein CASSLAASDLFF.